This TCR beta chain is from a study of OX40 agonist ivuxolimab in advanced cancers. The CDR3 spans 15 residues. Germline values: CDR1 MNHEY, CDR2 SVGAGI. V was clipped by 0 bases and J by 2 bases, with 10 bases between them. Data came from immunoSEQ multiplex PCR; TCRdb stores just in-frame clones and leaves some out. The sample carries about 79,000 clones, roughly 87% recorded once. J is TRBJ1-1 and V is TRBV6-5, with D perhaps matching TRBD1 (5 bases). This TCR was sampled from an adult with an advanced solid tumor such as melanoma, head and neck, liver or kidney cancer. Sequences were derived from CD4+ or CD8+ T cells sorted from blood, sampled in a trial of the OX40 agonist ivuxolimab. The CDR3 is CASSYSYRDNTEAFF. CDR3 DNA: TGTGCCAGCAGTTACTCGTACCGGGACAACACTGAAGCTTTCTTT.